The clone carrying this T cell receptor (beta chain) was picked up a small number of times. The antigen is unknown. The data originate from a study of T cells after yellow fever vaccination. Overall study: Each low-cell-number fraction was prepared by means of SMART-Seq v4 Ultra Low Input. Regarding the study as a whole: Clonotypes shared by both compartments, CD4 and CD8, made up a small share.

TCRdb ran MiXCR on the 5' RACE reads and lists one entry per CDR3 protein. This sample has hundreds of thousands of distinct CDR3 sequences, with about 13% found just once. Germline lookup yields CDR1 MDHEN and CDR2 SYDVKM. Trimming left V 6 bases short and J 0 bases short, with 12 bases between. The CDR3 has 15 residues. This sample comprised PBMCs, obtained on the day of the yellow fever booster vaccination. This chain joins TRBV28 and TRBJ2-1; D perhaps matches TRBD2 (6 bases). The origin of this receptor is a man aged 25-45 years who received the YFV17D yellow fever vaccine. Here the CDR3 reads CASSNGTPSYNEQFF. CDR3 nucleotides: TGTGCCAGCAGCAACGGGACTCCCTCCTACAATGAGCAGTTCTTC.